The 30 T cell receptor beta chains in this list originate from one sample, sequenced in a study of OX40 agonist ivuxolimab in advanced cancers. Sequencing was performed with immunoSEQ multiplex PCR; in TCRdb, only in-frame clones are kept and a portion is missing. This table has around 57,000 clones, around 92% appearing once. Sequences were derived from CD4+ or CD8+ T cells sorted from blood, sampled in a trial of the OX40 agonist ivuxolimab. Receptor source: an adult with an advanced solid tumor such as melanoma, head and neck, liver or kidney cancer.

The chain couples TRBV25-1 to TRBJ2-7, with a weak D call TRBD2 (6 bases). There are 13 residues in the CDR3. The V end lost 5 bases, the J end lost 2 bases, and 10 bases lay between the germline ends. Germline loops: CDR1 MGHDK, CDR2 SYGVNS. DNA of the CDR3: TGTGCCAGCAGTTTTGGAGGGGCCTACGAGCAGTACTTC. The encoded protein is CASSFGGAYEQYF.

The chain uses TRBV25-1 and TRBJ1-1, with 8 bases that match TRBD1. The CDR3 totals 14 residues. CDR1 and CDR2 from the germline V gene are MGHDK and SYGVNS. Unmatched junction bases numbered 7, after V lost 5 bases and J lost 5 bases. The CDR3 DNA follows: TGTGCCAGCAGTTTCCAGGACAGGGCAACTGAAGCTTTCTTT. This codes for CASSFQDRATEAFF.

This chain uses TRBV7-2 with TRBJ2-5, with unresolved D. V lost 5 bases to trimming and J lost 2 bases, with 12 bases between them. The germline CDR1 and CDR2 sequences are SGHTA and FQGNSA. The CDR3 runs to 14 residues. The CDR3 DNA follows: TGTGCCAGCAGCGCCCACCCTTGGCAAGAGACCCAGTACTTC. It yields the protein CASSAHPWQETQYF. Based on the CDR3 plus reference TRBV7-2 and TRBJ2-5, the full variable domain is GAGVSQSPSNKVTEKGKDVELRCDPISGHTALYWYRQSLGQGLEFLIYFQGNSAPDKSGLPSDRFSAERTGGSVSTLTIQRTQQEDSAVYLCASSAHPWQETQYFGPGTRLLVL.

The gene calls are TRBV19 and TRBJ1-2, with 9 nucleotides matching TRBD1. The CDR3 length is 14 residues. Per germline, CDR1 LNHDA and CDR2 SQIVND (reference sequence). V dropped 5 bases and J dropped 1; count of bases not matched to a gene: 2. The CDR3 sequence: CASSVTGGNYGYTF. DNA of the CDR3: TGTGCCAGTAGTGTGACAGGGGGTAACTATGGCTACACCTTC.

The chain links TRBV19 to TRBJ2-2; the match to TRBD1 covers 7 bases. In germline, CDR1 is LNHDA, CDR2 SQIVND (reference sequence). The CDR3 length is 15 residues. V lost 10 bases and J lost 4; bases outside the gene matches: 12. CDR3 loop: CATLPGTEPTGELFF. The CDR3 coding sequence is TGTGCCACTTTACCCGGGACAGAACCCACCGGGGAGCTGTTTTTT.

This clone appeared a single time. This chain connects TRBV11-2 to TRBJ1-6; maybe TRBD1 (6 bases). V was clipped by 0 bases and J by 5 bases, with 8 bases between them. Per germline, CDR1 SGHAT and CDR2 FQNNGV. The CDR3 totals 15 residues. The CDR3 sequence is CASSLEGQDNSPLHF. The CDR3 coding sequence is TGTGCCAGCAGCTTAGAGGGACAAGATAATTCACCCCTCCACTTT.

V gene TRBV27 combines with J gene TRBJ1-1; D possibly corresponds to TRBD1 (5 bases). This CDR3 is 14 amino acids long. The germline gives CDR1 MNHEY, CDR2 SMNVEV (reference sequence). The germline V and J ends were trimmed by 4 bases and 2 bases, with 11 bases remaining between them. The CDR3 bases are TGTGCCAGCAGTTGGGGAACAGGAAACACTGAAGCTTTCTTT. Its translation is CASSWGTGNTEAFF.

V and J are TRBV6-5 and TRBJ1-4; D is uncertain. CDR3 length equals 14 residues. The ends were cut back, 6 bases at V and 5 bases at J, with 13 bases in the middle. Germline assignment: CDR1 MNHEY and CDR2 SVGAGI. CDR3 amino acids: CASSWTARNEKLFF. The CDR3 DNA reads as TGTGCCAGCAGCTGGACGGCCAGAAATGAAAAACTGTTTTTT.

The chain has TRBV7-9 and TRBJ2-1; D not certain. V lost 1 base to trimming and J lost 4 bases, with 5 bases between them. This CDR3 has 13 amino acids. Germline values: CDR1 SEHNR, CDR2 FQNEAQ (reference sequence). This chain's CDR3 is CASSLGIYNEQFF. CDR3 nucleotide sequence: TGTGCCAGCAGCTTAGGGATTTACAATGAGCAGTTCTTC.

The chain carries TRBV30 and TRBJ1-4, with no clear D. Trimming removed 3 bases from V and 3 bases from J, with 8 bases in between. Germline V gives CDR1 GTSNPN, CDR2 SVGIG (reference sequence). The CDR3 consists of 13 residues. CDR3 loop: CAWSLIPNEKLFF. CDR3 in DNA: TGTGCCTGGAGCCTTATTCCTAATGAAAAACTGTTTTTT.

The chain employs TRBV27 and TRBJ1-5; 8 bases are a match to TRBD1. CDR3 size: 15 residues. Germline-derived CDR1 and CDR2 are MNHEY and SMNVEV (reference sequence). The J segment lost 2 bases and the V segment lost 5 bases, leaving 5 bases of the junction unmatched. The DNA of the CDR3 is TGTGCCAGCAGTCATCAGGGGGCTGGCAATCAGCCCCAGCATTTT. Amino acid sequence: CASSHQGAGNQPQHF.

This clone was counted a few times. The rearrangement links TRBV2 to TRBJ2-1; D not certain. CDR1 is SNHLY and CDR2 is FYNNEI in the germline V gene. This CDR3 has 13 amino acids. With 6 bases removed from V and 7 bases from J, the gap between germline ends came to 13 bases. CDR3 in DNA: TGTGCCAGCAGAGGCCACACTAATAATGAGCAGTTCTTC. This gives the protein CASRGHTNNEQFF.

This clone came up once. The CDR3 reads CASSYSGGFQDGYTF. CDR3 nucleotides: TGTGCCAGCAGTTACAGTGGCGGCTTTCAAGATGGCTACACCTTC. This chain connects TRBV6-5 to TRBJ1-2; D uncertain. The germline gives CDR1 MNHEY, CDR2 SVGAGI. Trimming cost V 2 bases and J 6 bases, with 16 bases left between them. The CDR3 is 15 residues long.

This chain uses TRBV4-1 with TRBJ2-7; D is ambiguous. This CDR3 has 13 residues. V lost 0 bases to trimming and J lost 6 bases, with 9 bases between them. The germline V gene has CDR1 MGHRA and CDR2 YSYEKL. The CDR3 sequence: CASSQDARAEQYF. In nucleotides, the CDR3 is TGCGCCAGCAGCCAAGATGCCCGGGCCGAGCAGTACTTC.

With respect to this clone: The same CDR3 can be traced to other DNA sequences in this sample. This chain connects TRBV7-2 to TRBJ2-7; D is unresolved. The CDR3 totals 12 residues. Between the trimmed V and J ends, which lost 4 bases and 0 bases, there was a span of 4 bases. Germline values: CDR1 SGHTA, CDR2 FQGNSA. Here the CDR3 reads CASSSSSYEQYF. The CDR3, as DNA: TGTGCCAGCAGCTCTAGCTCCTACGAGCAGTACTTC.

This rearrangement joins TRBV30 to TRBJ2-6; TRBD2 matches 11 bases. CDR3 length: 19 amino acids. Germline V gene data show CDR1 as GTSNPN and CDR2 as SVGIG (reference sequence). J was trimmed by 0 bases and V by 4 bases; bases with no gene match: 11. The CDR3, as DNA: TGTGCCTGGAATTACCGGACTAGCGGGCGGTACTCTGGGGCCAACGTCCTGACTTTC. Amino acid sequence: CAWNYRTSGRYSGANVLTF.

The CDR3 is CASSLAGTDTQYF. The CDR3 DNA sequence: TGTGCCAGCAGCTTGGCTGGCACAGATACGCAGTATTTT. The chain employs TRBV5-4 and TRBJ2-3; D remains unclear. The CDR3 is 13 amino acids. V gave up 0 bases and J gave up 1 base, with 3 bases separating them. The germline V gene encodes CDR1 SGHNT and CDR2 YYREEE (reference sequence).

The chain recombines TRBV5-8 with TRBJ2-7; unclear D gene. The germline CDR1 and CDR2 sequences are SGHTS and YDEGEE. The CDR3 loop spans 17 amino acids. The ends were cut back, 3 bases at V and 3 bases at J, with 22 bases in the middle. CDR3 protein: CASSWSLRRAELYEQYV. In DNA form, the CDR3 reads TGTGCCAGCAGCTGGAGTCTAAGGCGTGCAGAGCTCTACGAGCAGTACGTC.

The chain is built from TRBV30 and TRBJ1-5; 10 bases agree with TRBD1. Looked up from germline, CDR1 is GTSNPN and CDR2 is SVGIG (reference sequence). This CDR3 region has 14 residues. The V gene end was trimmed by 7 bases and the J gene end by 7 bases; junction bases not matched to a gene: 10. The CDR3 DNA follows: TGTGCCTTGTCCCGGGACAGGGGAGACCAGCCCCAGCATTTT. Residues: CALSRDRGDQPQHF.

CDR3 sequence: CASSLEGGRGDTEAFF. The CDR3 bases are TGCGCCAGCAGCTTGGAGGGCGGCAGGGGGGATACTGAAGCTTTCTTT. The V gene is TRBV5-1, the J gene TRBJ1-1, with TRBD1 matching over 7 bases. Germline CDR1 is SGHRS and CDR2 is YFSETQ. The CDR3 runs 16 residues. The V gene end was trimmed by 0 bases and the J gene end by 5 bases; junction bases not matched to a gene: 10.

The chain carries TRBV27 and TRBJ1-1; a weak D match, TRBD1 (6 bases). The CDR3 spans 13 residues. V was pared by 5 bases and J by 1 base, with 8 bases between. Germline V lookup: CDR1 MNHEY, CDR2 SMNVEV (reference sequence). The CDR3 loop reads CASSKTGNTEAFF. CDR3 DNA sequence: TGTGCCAGCAGTAAGACAGGGAACACTGAAGCTTTCTTT.

This clone was recorded once. This chain uses TRBV28 with TRBJ1-1; no reliable D call. CDR3 length: 14 residues. Trimming pared 1 base from V and 1 base from J, leaving 7 bases between. Germline lookup yields CDR1 MDHEN and CDR2 SYDVKM. CDR3 sequence: CASSLSTPNTEAFF. The CDR3, as DNA: TGTGCCAGCAGTTTATCAACACCGAACACTGAAGCTTTCTTT.

The chain joins TRBV5-5 to TRBJ1-5; the D gene is possibly TRBD1 (6 bases). Trimming removed 4 bases at V and 0 bases at J, with 11 bases between. The CDR3 consists of 15 residues. The germline V gene encodes CDR1 SGHKS and CDR2 YYEKEE (reference sequence). CDR3 coding DNA: TGTGCCAGCAGCGAGGGACATTTTAGCAATCAGCCCCAGCATTTT. Its protein product is CASSEGHFSNQPQHF.

The chain combines TRBV6-5 with TRBJ2-7; D could derive from TRBD1 or TRBD2 (5 bases each). Germline CDR1 reads MNHEY; CDR2 reads SVGAGI. The V end lost 2 bases, the J end lost 3 bases, and 8 bases lay between the germline ends. This CDR3 is 13 amino acids long. CDR3 amino acids: CASSYGAGYEQYF. As DNA, the CDR3 is TGTGCCAGCAGTTACGGGGCGGGCTACGAGCAGTACTTC.

A single count supports this clone. This chain uses TRBV13 with TRBJ2-2; TRBD1 matches at 8 bases. Germline V gene data show CDR1 as PRHDT and CDR2 as FYEKMQ (reference sequence). The CDR3 length is 17 residues. J lost 2 bases, V lost 0 bases, and 5 bases had no gene match. This CDR3 is CASSLGFRGLNTGELFF. The CDR3 DNA sequence: TGTGCCAGCAGCTTAGGATTCAGGGGGCTAAACACCGGGGAGCTGTTTTTT.

The chain employs TRBV15 and TRBJ2-1; 7 bases are shared with TRBD1. After removal of 2 bases from V and 7 bases from J, the junction contained 8 bases not matched to a gene. In germline, CDR1 is LNHNV, CDR2 YYDKDF (reference sequence). This CDR3 has 15 amino acids. Here the CDR3 reads CATSRYATGLNEQFF. The CDR3 region has the DNA TGTGCCACCAGCAGATATGCGACAGGGCTTAATGAGCAGTTCTTC.

The CDR3 is CASSIDLEAGANVLTF. CDR3 bases: TGTGCCAGTAGTATAGATTTGGAGGCTGGGGCCAACGTCCTGACTTTC. V and J are TRBV19 and TRBJ2-6; D may be TRBD2 (5 bases). The CDR3 spans 16 residues. Deletions cut 0 bases from V and 2 bases from J, with 8 bases between. The germline CDR1 and CDR2 sequences are LNHDA and SQIVND (reference sequence).

The chain joins TRBV9 to TRBJ2-4, with 12 bases aligning to TRBD2. J gave up 7 bases and V 3 bases, and 5 bases lay outside the gene matches. Germline V lookup: CDR1 SGDLS, CDR2 YYNGEE. This CDR3 is 15 amino acids long. Here the CDR3 reads CASSASGGARNIQYF. As DNA, the CDR3 is TGTGCCAGCAGCGCTAGCGGGGGGGCCAGGAACATTCAGTACTTC.

This rearrangement joins TRBV15 to TRBJ2-1, with no clear D. The germline V and J ends were trimmed by 0 bases and 4 bases, with 10 bases remaining between them. CDR3 length: 15 amino acids. Germline loops: CDR1 LNHNV, CDR2 YYDKDF (reference sequence). The CDR3 loop is CATSRDMSAYNEQFF. CDR3 coding DNA: TGTGCCACCAGCAGAGATATGAGCGCTTACAATGAGCAGTTCTTC.

V usage is TRBV27 and J usage is TRBJ2-1; 7 nucleotides line up with TRBD1. Trimming at V came to 2 bases and at J to 4 bases, leaving 8 bases not matched to a gene. Germline V lookup: CDR1 MNHEY, CDR2 SMNVEV (reference sequence). The CDR3 is made up of 16 amino acids. CDR3 in DNA: TGTGCCAGCAGTTTAGCCAGGGGGTACGGTTACAATGAGCAGTTCTTC. Translating it yields CASSLARGYGYNEQFF.